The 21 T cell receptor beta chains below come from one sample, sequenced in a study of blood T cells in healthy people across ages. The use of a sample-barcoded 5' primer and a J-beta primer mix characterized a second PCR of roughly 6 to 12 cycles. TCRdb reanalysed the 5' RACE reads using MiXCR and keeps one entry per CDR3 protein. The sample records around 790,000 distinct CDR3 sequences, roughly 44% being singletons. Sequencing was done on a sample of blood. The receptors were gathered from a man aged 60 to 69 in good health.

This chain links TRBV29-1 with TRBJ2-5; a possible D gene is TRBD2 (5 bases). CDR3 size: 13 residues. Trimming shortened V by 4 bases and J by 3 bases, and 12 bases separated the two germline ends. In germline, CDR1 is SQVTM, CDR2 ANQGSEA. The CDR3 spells CSVVAGVKETQYF. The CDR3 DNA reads TGCAGCGTTGTAGCCGGGGTAAAAGAGACCCAGTACTTC.

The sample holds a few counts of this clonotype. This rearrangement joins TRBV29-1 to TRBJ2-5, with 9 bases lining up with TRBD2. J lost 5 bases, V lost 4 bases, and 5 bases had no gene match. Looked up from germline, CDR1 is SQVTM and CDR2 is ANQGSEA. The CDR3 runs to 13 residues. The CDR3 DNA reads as TGCAGCGTTGTAGCTCTAGCGGGGGAGACCCAGTACTTC. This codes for CSVVALAGETQYF. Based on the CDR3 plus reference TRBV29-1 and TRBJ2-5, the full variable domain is SAVISQKPSRDICQRGTSLTIQCQVDSQVTMMFWYRQQPGQSLTLIATANQGSEATYESGFVIDKFPISRPNLTFSTLTVSNMSPEDSSIYLCSVVALAGETQYFGPGTRLLVL.

Written as DNA, the CDR3 is TGTGCCAGCAGCTTGGTAGATAATTCACCCCTCCACTTT. It yields the protein CASSLVDNSPLHF. The chain uses TRBV5-5 and TRBJ1-6, with D unclear. The V and J ends lost 0 bases and 5 bases respectively, with 3 bases between them. This CDR3 has 13 residues. The germline V gene encodes CDR1 SGHKS and CDR2 YYEKEE (reference sequence).

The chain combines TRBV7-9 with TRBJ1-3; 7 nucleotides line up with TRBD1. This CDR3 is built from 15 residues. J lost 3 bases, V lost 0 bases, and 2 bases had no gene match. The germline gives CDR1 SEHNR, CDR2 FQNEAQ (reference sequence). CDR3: CASSLAGDSGNTIYF. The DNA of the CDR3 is TGTGCCAGCAGCTTAGCCGGGGACAGTGGAAACACCATATATTTT.

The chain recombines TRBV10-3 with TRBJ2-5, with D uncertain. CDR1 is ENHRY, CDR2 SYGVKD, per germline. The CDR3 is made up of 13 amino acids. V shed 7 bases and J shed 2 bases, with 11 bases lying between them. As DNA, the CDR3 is TGTGCCATCAACAAGGACGGGCAAGAGACCCAGTACTTC. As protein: CAINKDGQETQYF.

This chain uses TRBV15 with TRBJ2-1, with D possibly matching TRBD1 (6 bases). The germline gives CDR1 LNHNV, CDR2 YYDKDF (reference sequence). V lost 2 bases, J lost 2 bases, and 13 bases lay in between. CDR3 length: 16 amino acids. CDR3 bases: TGTGCCACCAGCAGACAGGACAGCCATCCCTACAATGAGCAGTTCTTC. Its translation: CATSRQDSHPYNEQFF.

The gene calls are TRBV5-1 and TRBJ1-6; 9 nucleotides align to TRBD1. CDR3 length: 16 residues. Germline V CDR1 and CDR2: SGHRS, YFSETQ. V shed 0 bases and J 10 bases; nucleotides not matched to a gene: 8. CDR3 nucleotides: TGCGCCAGCAGCTTGGGACAGGGGGGAAGCGACTCACCCCTCCACTTT. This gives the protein CASSLGQGGSDSPLHF.

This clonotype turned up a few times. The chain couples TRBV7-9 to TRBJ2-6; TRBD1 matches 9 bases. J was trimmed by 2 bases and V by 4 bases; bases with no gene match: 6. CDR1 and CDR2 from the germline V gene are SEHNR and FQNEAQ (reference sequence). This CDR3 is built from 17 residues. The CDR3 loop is CASSSPGTGTGANVLTF. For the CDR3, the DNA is TGTGCCAGCAGCTCGCCCGGGACAGGGACTGGGGCCAACGTCCTGACTTTC.

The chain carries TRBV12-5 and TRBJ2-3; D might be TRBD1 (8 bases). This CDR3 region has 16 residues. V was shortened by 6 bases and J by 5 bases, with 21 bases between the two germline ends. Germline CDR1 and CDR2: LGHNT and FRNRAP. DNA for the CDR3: TGTGCTAGTGGAACCGGGACAGGCTCGGGGGGAGATACGCAGTATTTT. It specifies CASGTGTGSGGDTQYF. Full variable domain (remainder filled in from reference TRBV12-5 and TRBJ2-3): DARVTQTPRHKVTEMGQEVTMRCQPILGHNTVFWYRQTMMQGLELLAYFRNRAPLDDSGMPKDRFSAEMPDATLATLKIQPSEPRDSAVYFCASGTGTGSGGDTQYFGPGTRLTVL.

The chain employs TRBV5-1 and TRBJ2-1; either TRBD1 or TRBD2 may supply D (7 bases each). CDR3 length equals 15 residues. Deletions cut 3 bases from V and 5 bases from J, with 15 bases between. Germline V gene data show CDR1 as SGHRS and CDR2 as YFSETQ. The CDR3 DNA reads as TGCGCCAGCAGCTGGCAGGGGGGGGCCAACAATGAGCAGTTCTTC. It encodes CASSWQGGANNEQFF.

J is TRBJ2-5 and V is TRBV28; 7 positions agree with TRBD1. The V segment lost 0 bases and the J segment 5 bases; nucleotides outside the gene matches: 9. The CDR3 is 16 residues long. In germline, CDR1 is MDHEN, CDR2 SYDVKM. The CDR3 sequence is CASSLWGRGISETQYF. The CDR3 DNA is TGTGCCAGCAGTTTATGGGGCAGGGGGATCTCGGAGACCCAGTACTTC.

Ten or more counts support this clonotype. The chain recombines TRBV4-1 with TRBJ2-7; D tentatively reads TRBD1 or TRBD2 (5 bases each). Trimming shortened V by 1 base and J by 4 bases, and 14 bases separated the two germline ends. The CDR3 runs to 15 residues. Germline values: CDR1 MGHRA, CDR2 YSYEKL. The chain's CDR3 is CASSQAGAFGYEQYF. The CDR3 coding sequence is TGCGCCAGCAGCCAAGCCGGGGCGTTTGGATACGAGCAGTACTTC.

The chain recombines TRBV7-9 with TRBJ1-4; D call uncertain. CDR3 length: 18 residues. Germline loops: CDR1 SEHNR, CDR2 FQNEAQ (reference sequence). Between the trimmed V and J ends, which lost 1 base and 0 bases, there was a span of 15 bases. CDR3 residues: CASSLEEYSKSTNEKLFF. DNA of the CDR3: TGTGCCAGCAGCTTAGAGGAGTACAGCAAGTCAACTAATGAAAAACTGTTTTTT. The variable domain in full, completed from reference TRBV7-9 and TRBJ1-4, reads DTGVSQNPRHKITKRGQNVTFRCDPISEHNRLYWYRQTLGQGPEFLTYFQNEAQLEKSRLLSDRFSAERPKGSFSTLEIQRTEQGDSAMYLCASSLEEYSKSTNEKLFFGSGTQLSVL.

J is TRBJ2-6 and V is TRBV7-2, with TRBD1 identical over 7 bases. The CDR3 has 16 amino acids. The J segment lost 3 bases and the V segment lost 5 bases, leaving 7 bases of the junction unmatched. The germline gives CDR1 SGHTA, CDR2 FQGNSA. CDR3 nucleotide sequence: TGTGCCAGCAGCCAGACAGGGAATGTTGGGGCCAACGTCCTGACTTTC. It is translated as CASSQTGNVGANVLTF.

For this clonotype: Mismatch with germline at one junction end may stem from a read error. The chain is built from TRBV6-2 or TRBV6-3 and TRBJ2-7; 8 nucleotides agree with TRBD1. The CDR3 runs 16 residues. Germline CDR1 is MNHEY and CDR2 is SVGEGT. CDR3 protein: CASSYPAGQGSHEQYF. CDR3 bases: TGTGCCAGCAGCTATCCCGCCGGACAGGGCTCCCACGAGCAGTACTTC.

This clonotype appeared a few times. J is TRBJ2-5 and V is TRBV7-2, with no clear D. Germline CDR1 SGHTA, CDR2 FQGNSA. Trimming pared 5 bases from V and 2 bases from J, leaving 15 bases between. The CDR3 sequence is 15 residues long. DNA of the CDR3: TGTGCCAGCAGCACAACCCCGGACGGACAAGAGACCCAGTACTTC. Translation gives CASSTTPDGQETQYF. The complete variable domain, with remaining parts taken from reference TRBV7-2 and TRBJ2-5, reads GAGVSQSPSNKVTEKGKDVELRCDPISGHTALYWYRQSLGQGLEFLIYFQGNSAPDKSGLPSDRFSAERTGGSVSTLTIQRTQQEDSAVYLCASSTTPDGQETQYFGPGTRLLVL.

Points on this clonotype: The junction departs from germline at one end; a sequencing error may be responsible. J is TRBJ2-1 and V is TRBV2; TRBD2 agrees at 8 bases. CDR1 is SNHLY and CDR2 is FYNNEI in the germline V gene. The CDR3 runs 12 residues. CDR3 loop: CACSGGHNEQFF. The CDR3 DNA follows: TGTGCCTGCAGCGGGGGCCACAATGAGCAGTTCTTC.

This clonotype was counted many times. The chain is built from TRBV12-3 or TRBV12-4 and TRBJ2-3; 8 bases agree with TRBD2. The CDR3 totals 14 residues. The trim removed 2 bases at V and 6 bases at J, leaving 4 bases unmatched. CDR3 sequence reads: CASSLRAGADTQYF. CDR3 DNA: TGTGCCAGCAGTTTAAGAGCGGGGGCGGATACGCAGTATTTT.

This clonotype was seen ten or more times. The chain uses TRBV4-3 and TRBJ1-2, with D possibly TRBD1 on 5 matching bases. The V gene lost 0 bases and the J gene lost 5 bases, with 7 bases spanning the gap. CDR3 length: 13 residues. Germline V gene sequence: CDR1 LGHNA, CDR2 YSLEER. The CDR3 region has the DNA TGCGCCAGCAGCCAAGAACGGGGGTATGGCTACACCTTC. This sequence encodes CASSQERGYGYTF.

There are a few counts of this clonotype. CDR3 amino acids: CSASFGTYEQYF. The CDR3 bases are TGCAGTGCTAGCTTCGGGACCTACGAGCAGTACTTC. This rearrangement joins TRBV20-1 to TRBJ2-7; TRBD2 is a possible D gene (5 bases). With 3 bases removed from V and 2 bases from J, the gap between germline ends came to 8 bases. The length of the CDR3 is 12 residues. The germline gives CDR1 DFQATT, CDR2 SNEGSKA (reference sequence).

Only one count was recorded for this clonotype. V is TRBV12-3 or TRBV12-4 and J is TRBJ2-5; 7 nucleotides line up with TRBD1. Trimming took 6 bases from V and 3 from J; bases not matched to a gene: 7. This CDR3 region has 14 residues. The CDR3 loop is CASSDTGTEETQYF. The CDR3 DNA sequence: TGTGCCAGCAGCGATACCGGGACAGAAGAGACCCAGTACTTC.